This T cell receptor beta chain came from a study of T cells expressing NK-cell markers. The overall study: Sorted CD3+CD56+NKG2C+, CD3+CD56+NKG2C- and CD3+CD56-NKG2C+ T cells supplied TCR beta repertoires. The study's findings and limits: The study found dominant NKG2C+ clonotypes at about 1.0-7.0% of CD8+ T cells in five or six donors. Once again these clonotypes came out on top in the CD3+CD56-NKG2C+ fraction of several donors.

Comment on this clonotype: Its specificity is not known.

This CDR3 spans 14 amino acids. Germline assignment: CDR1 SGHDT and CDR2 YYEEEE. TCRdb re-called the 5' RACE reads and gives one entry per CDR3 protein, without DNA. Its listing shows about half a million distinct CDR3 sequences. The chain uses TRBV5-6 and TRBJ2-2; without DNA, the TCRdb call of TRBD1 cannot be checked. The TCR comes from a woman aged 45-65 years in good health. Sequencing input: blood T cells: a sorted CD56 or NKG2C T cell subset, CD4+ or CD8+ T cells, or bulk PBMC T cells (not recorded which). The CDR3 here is CASTTVGGAGELFF.